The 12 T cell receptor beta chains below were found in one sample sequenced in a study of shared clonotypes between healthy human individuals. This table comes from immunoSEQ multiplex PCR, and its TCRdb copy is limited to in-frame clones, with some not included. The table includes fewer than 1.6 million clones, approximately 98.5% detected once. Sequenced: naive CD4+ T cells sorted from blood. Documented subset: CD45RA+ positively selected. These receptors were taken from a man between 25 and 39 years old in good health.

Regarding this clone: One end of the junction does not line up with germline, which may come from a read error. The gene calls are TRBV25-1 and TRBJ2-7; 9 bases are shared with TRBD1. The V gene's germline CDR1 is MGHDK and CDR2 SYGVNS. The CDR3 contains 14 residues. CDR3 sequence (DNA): TGTGCCAGCAGGGGACAGGGTTTTTCCTCCGAGCAGTACTTC. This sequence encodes CASRGQGFSSEQYF.

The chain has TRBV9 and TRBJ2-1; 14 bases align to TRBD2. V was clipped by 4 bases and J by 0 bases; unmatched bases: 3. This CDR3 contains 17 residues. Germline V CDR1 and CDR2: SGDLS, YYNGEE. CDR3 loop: CASSPGTSGGSYNEQFF. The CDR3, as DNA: TGTGCCAGCAGCCCCGGGACTAGCGGGGGCTCCTACAATGAGCAGTTCTTC.

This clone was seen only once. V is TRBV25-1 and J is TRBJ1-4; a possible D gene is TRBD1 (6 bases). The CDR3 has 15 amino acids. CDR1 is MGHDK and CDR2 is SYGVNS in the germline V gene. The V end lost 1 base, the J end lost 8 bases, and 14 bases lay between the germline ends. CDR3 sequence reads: CASSEFGGPGEKLFF. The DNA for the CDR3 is TGTGCCAGCAGTGAATTTGGGGGGCCTGGCGAAAAACTGTTTTTT.

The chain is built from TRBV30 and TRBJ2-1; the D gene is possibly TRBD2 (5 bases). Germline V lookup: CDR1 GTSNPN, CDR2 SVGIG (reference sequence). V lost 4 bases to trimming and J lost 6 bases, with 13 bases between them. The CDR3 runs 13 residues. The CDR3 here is CAWIGGLVNEQFF. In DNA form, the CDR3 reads TGTGCCTGGATTGGAGGTCTAGTCAATGAGCAGTTCTTC.

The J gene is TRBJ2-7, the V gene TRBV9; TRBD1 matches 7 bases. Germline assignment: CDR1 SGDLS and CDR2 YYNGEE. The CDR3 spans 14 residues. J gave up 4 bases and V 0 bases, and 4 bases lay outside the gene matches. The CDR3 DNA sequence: TGTGCCAGCAGCGTAGGGGGACAGAGATACGAGCAGTACTTC. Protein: CASSVGGQRYEQYF.

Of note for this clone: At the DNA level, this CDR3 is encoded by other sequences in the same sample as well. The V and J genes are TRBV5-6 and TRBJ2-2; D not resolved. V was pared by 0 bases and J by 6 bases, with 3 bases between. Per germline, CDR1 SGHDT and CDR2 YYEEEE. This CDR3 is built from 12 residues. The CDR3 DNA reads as TGTGCCAGCAGCTTGGCCGCCGGGGAGCTGTTTTTT. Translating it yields CASSLAAGELFF.

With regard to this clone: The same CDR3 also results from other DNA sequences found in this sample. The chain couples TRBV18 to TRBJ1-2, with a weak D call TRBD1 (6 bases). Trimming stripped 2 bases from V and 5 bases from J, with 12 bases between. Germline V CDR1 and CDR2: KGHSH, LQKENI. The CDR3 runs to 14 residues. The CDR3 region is CASSPETGPYGYTF. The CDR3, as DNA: TGTGCCAGCTCACCAGAAACAGGGCCATATGGCTACACCTTC.

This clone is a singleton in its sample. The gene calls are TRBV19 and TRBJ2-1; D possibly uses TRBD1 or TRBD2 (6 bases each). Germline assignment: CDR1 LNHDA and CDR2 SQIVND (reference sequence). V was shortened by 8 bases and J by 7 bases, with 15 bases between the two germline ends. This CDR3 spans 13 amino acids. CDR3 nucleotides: TGTGCCAGTCCCGGAGGAGGGGGAAATGAGCAGTTCTTC. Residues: CASPGGGGNEQFF. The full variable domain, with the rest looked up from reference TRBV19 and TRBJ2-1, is DGGITQSPKYLFRKEGQNVTLSCEQNLNHDAMYWYRQDPGQGLRLIYYSQIVNDFQKGDIAEGYSVSREKKESFPLTVTSAQKNPTAFYLCASPGGGGNEQFFGPGTRLTVL.

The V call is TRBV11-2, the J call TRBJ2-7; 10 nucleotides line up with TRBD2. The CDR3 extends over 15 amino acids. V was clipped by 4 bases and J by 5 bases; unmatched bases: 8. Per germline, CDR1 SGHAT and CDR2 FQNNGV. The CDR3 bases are TGTGCCAGCAGCTCTCCTAGCGGGAGTTTCCACGAGCAGTACTTC. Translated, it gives CASSSPSGSFHEQYF.

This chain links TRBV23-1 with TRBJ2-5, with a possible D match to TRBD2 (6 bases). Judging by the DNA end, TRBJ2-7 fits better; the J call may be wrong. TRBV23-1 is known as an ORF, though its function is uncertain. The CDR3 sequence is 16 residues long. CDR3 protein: CASSQPEGRITYEQYF. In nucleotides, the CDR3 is TGCGCCAGCAGTCAACCGGAGGGCAGGATTACCTACGAGCAGTACTTC.

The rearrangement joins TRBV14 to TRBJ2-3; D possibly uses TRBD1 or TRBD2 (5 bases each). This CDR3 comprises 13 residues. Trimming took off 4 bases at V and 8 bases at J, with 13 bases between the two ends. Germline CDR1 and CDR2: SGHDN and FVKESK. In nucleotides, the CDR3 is TGTGCCAGCAGCCTAGAGGTTGGGGGTACGCAGTATTTT. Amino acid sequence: CASSLEVGGTQYF.

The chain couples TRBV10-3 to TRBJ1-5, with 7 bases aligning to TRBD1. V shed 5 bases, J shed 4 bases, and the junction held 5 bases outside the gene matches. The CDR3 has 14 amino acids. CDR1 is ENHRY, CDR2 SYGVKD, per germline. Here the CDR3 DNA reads TGTGCCATCAGTAAACAGGGGTGGAATCAGCCCCAGCATTTT. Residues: CAISKQGWNQPQHF.